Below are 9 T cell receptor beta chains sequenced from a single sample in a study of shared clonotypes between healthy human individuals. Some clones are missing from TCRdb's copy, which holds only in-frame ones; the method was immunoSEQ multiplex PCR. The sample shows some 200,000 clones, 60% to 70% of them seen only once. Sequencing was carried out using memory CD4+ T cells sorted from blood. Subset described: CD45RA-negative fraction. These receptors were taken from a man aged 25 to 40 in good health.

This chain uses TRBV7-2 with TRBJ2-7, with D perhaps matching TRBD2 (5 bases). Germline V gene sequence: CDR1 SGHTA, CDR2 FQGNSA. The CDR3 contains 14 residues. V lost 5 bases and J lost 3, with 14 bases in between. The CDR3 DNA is TGTGCCAGCAGCCCTAGCCGGAGCCTCTACGAGCAGTACTTC. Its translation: CASSPSRSLYEQYF.

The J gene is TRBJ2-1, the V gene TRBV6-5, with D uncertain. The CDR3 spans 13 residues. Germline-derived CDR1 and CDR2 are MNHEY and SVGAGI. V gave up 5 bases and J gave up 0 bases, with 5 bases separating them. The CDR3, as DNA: TGTGCCAGCAGTACCAGCTCCTACAATGAGCAGTTCTTC. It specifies CASSTSSYNEQFF.

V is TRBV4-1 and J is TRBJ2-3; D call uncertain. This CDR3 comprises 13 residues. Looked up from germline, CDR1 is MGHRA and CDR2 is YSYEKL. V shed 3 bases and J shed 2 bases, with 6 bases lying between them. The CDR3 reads CASSHQTTDTQYF. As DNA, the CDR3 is TGCGCCAGCAGCCATCAGACCACAGATACGCAGTATTTT.

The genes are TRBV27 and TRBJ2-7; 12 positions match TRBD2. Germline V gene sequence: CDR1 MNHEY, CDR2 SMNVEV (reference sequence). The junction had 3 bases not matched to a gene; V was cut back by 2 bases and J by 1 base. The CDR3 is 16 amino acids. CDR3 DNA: TGTGCCAGCAGTTTAATGGGGACTAGCGGGTCCTACGAGCAGTACTTC. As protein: CASSLMGTSGSYEQYF.

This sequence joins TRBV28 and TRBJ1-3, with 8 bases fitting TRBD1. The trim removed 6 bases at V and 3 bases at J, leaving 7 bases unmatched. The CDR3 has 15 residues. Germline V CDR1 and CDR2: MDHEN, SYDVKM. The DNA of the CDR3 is TGTGCCAGCAGAACACAAACAGGGGGTGGAAACACCATATATTTT. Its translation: CASRTQTGGGNTIYF.

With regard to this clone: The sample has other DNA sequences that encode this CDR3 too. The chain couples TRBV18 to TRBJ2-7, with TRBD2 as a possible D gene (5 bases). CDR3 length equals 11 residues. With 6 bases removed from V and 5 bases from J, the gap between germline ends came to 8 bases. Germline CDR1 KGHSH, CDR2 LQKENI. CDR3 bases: TGTGCCAGCTCCCGGCGGGACGAGCAGTACTTC. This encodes CASSRRDEQYF.

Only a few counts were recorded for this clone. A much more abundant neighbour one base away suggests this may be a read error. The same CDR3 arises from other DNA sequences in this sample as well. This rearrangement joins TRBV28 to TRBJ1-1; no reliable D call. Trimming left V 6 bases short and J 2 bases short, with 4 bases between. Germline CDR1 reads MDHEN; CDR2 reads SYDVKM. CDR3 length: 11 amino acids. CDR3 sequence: CASRVNTEAFF. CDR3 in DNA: TGTGCCAGCAGAGTAAACACTGAAGCTTTCTTT.

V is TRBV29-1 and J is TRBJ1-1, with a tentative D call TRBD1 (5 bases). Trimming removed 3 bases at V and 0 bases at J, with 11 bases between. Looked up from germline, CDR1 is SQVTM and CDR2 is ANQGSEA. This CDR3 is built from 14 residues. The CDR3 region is CSVDQTAMNTEAFF. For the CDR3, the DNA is TGCAGCGTTGACCAGACAGCAATGAACACTGAAGCTTTCTTT.

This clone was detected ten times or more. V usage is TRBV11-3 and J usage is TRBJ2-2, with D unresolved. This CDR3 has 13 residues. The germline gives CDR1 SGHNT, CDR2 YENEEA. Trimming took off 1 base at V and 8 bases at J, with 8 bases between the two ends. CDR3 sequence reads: CASSLGSLGELFF. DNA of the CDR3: TGTGCCAGCAGCTTAGGGTCCCTGGGGGAGCTGTTTTTT.